These T cell receptor beta chains were read from a single sample in a study of siplizumab effects on memory and regulatory T cells. The method was immunoSEQ multiplex PCR; TCRdb's version includes in-frame clones alone and lacks a portion of them. The repertoire holds about 56,000 clones, with around 97% as singletons. The source material was naive CD8+ T cells sorted from blood. These receptors were taken from a human donor in good health. The CDR3 runs from the conserved cysteine through the conserved F or W. The D gene is left open where the match is weak. Part of the rows lack a size; the others show once, few, many or a class for expanded clones.

abundance: -
d_gene: -
j_gene: TRBJ1-2
v_gene: TRBV4-2
CDR3nt: TGTGCCAGCAGCAGGGACCAAGGCTACACCTTC
CDR3aa: CASSRDQGYTF

abundance: -
d_gene: -
j_gene: TRBJ1-2
v_gene: TRBV2
CDR3nt: TGTGCCAGCAGTGAATTCCAGGGAGGCTACACCTTC
CDR3aa: CASSEFQGGYTF

abundance: -
d_gene: -
j_gene: TRBJ2-3
v_gene: TRBV14
CDR3nt: TGTGCCAGCAGCGGAGGAGATACGCAGTATTTT
CDR3aa: CASSGGDTQYF

abundance: -
d_gene: -
j_gene: TRBJ1-6
v_gene: TRBV4-3
CDR3nt: TGCGCCAGCAGCCAAGAGGGGGGCTCCTATAATTCACCCCTCCACTTT
CDR3aa: CASSQEGGSYNSPLHF

abundance: -
d_gene: TRBD1
j_gene: TRBJ2-3
v_gene: TRBV7-9
CDR3nt: TGTGCCAGCAGCCCGACAGGGCTGGATACGCAGTATTTT
CDR3aa: CASSPTGLDTQYF

abundance: -
d_gene: -
j_gene: TRBJ2-5
v_gene: TRBV4-1
CDR3nt: TGCGCCAGCAGCCAGGAGGCTAGATCCGTGGGAACCCAGTACTTC
CDR3aa: CASSQEARSVGTQYF

abundance: -
d_gene: -
j_gene: TRBJ2-2
v_gene: TRBV4-1
CDR3nt: TGCGCCAGCAGCCAAGATGGCCAAGGGGGGACCCTAATCAACACCGGGGAGCTGTTTTTT
CDR3aa: CASSQDGQGGTLINTGELFF

abundance: -
d_gene: -
j_gene: TRBJ2-1
v_gene: TRBV30
CDR3nt: TGTGCCTGGAGTAATCCGGGACCCAGGAAGGGCGCCTACAATGAGCAGTTCTTC
CDR3aa: CAWSNPGPRKGAYNEQFF

abundance: -
d_gene: -
j_gene: TRBJ1-3
v_gene: TRBV28
CDR3nt: TGTGCCAGCAGTTCCCATACTTCAGGGGCCTCTGGAAACACCATATATTTT
CDR3aa: CASSSHTSGASGNTIYF

abundance: -
d_gene: TRBD2
j_gene: TRBJ2-1
v_gene: TRBV4-3
CDR3nt: TGCGCCAGCAGCCCCGGACTAGCGAATGAGCAGTTCTTC
CDR3aa: CASSPGLANEQFF

abundance: -
d_gene: TRBD1
j_gene: TRBJ2-2
v_gene: TRBV4-1
CDR3nt: TGCGCCAGCAGTCTCGGGACAGGGATCGGGGAGCTGTTTTTT
CDR3aa: CASSLGTGIGELFF

abundance: -
d_gene: TRBD2
j_gene: TRBJ2-7
v_gene: TRBV10-3
CDR3nt: TGTGCCATCAGTGAGTCTGGCGGGAGGATCTACGAGCAGTACTTC
CDR3aa: CAISESGGRIYEQYF

abundance: -
d_gene: -
j_gene: TRBJ2-1
v_gene: TRBV6-1
CDR3nt: TGTGCCAGCAGTGCCCCATATCCCGGCTCCTACAATGAGCAGTTCTTC
CDR3aa: CASSAPYPGSYNEQFF

abundance: once
d_gene: -
j_gene: TRBJ2-1
v_gene: TRBV2
CDR3nt: TGTGCCAGCAGTACCGCGGGGGAGCAGTTCTTC
CDR3aa: CASSTAGEQFF

abundance: -
d_gene: -
j_gene: TRBJ1-1
v_gene: TRBV9
CDR3nt: TGTGCCAGCAGCAGCGCAGGGCAAGGAACTGAAGCTTTCTTT
CDR3aa: CASSSAGQGTEAFF

abundance: once
d_gene: -
j_gene: TRBJ2-7
v_gene: TRBV28
CDR3nt: TGTGCCAGCAGTTTTGGGGGTGCTTCCTACGAGCAGTACTTC
CDR3aa: CASSFGGASYEQYF

abundance: -
d_gene: TRBD2
j_gene: TRBJ2-1
v_gene: TRBV7-3
CDR3nt: TGTGCCAGCAGCTTTACAGCGGGAGGCAATGAGCAGTTCTTC
CDR3aa: CASSFTAGGNEQFF

abundance: -
d_gene: -
j_gene: TRBJ2-7
v_gene: TRBV6-1
CDR3nt: TGTGCCAGCAGTGAAGCAAGTCTAGTATCCGAGCAGTACTTC
CDR3aa: CASSEASLVSEQYF

abundance: -
d_gene: TRBD2
j_gene: TRBJ2-1
v_gene: TRBV27
CDR3nt: TGTGCCAGCAGTTCCCCGGGACTAGCGGGTGAGCAGTTCTTC
CDR3aa: CASSSPGLAGEQFF

abundance: -
d_gene: TRBD2
j_gene: TRBJ2-7
v_gene: TRBV9
CDR3nt: TGTGCCAGCAGCCCCGGGACTAGCGGACGCGAGCAGTACTTC
CDR3aa: CASSPGTSGREQYF

abundance: -
d_gene: -
j_gene: TRBJ2-3
v_gene: TRBV7-2
CDR3nt: TGTGCCAGCAGCTTTAACAACGGTAGCACAGATACGCAGTATTTT
CDR3aa: CASSFNNGSTDTQYF

abundance: few
d_gene: -
j_gene: TRBJ2-3
v_gene: TRBV7-3
CDR3nt: TGTGCCAGCAGTCTAGGGGGCGATCGGGAGGTCGCAGATACGCAGTATTTT
CDR3aa: CASSLGGDREVADTQYF

abundance: -
d_gene: TRBD1
j_gene: TRBJ1-3
v_gene: TRBV11-2
CDR3nt: TGTGCCAGCAGCCTCGGGACAGGCGGTGGAAACACCATATATTTT
CDR3aa: CASSLGTGGGNTIYF

abundance: once
d_gene: -
j_gene: TRBJ2-7
v_gene: TRBV9
CDR3nt: TGTGCCAGCAGCGTAGGTGGTGTTTACGAGCAGTACTTC
CDR3aa: CASSVGGVYEQYF

abundance: -
d_gene: -
j_gene: TRBJ2-3
v_gene: TRBV11-2
CDR3nt: TGTGCCAGCACCCCAGAGGGGGCGCCTAGCGGGTCGAGCACAGATACGCAGTATTTT
CDR3aa: CASTPEGAPSGSSTDTQYF

abundance: -
d_gene: TRBD1
j_gene: TRBJ2-7
v_gene: TRBV15
CDR3nt: TGTGCCACCAGCGGCACTGACAGGGTCGGGGAGCAGTACTTC
CDR3aa: CATSGTDRVGEQYF

abundance: -
d_gene: -
j_gene: TRBJ2-1
v_gene: TRBV5-1
CDR3nt: TGCGCCAGCAGCTTGGGCGGCGTGAACTCCTACAATGAGCAGTTCTTC
CDR3aa: CASSLGGVNSYNEQFF

abundance: once
d_gene: TRBD2
j_gene: TRBJ2-7
v_gene: TRBV9
CDR3nt: TGTGCCAGCAGCGATCGACAGGGGGTCCCGGGACTAGCGGGAGGCCCTTCGGACGAGCAGTACTTC
CDR3aa: CASSDRQGVPGLAGGPSDEQYF

abundance: once
d_gene: -
j_gene: TRBJ2-7
v_gene: TRBV6-5
CDR3nt: TGTGCCAGCAGAGCAGCGGGCAAAACCTACGAGCAGTACTTC
CDR3aa: CASRAAGKTYEQYF

abundance: -
d_gene: -
j_gene: TRBJ2-7
v_gene: TRBV18
CDR3nt: TGTGCCAGCTCCCAACGCGGCCTGAGTGGCGAGCAGTACTTC
CDR3aa: CASSQRGLSGEQYF

abundance: -
d_gene: TRBD2
j_gene: TRBJ2-3
v_gene: TRBV7-3
CDR3nt: TGTGCCAGCAGCTTAGGGGGGACTAGGTTAGATACGCAGTATTTT
CDR3aa: CASSLGGTRLDTQYF

abundance: -
d_gene: -
j_gene: TRBJ2-1
v_gene: TRBV15
CDR3nt: TGTGCCACCAGCAGCGACCTTCGAAGCCTCTCCTACAATGAGCAGTTCTTC
CDR3aa: CATSSDLRSLSYNEQFF

abundance: -
d_gene: -
j_gene: TRBJ2-3
v_gene: TRBV7-3
CDR3nt: TGTGCCAGCAGCCCCGCCCTTGGCACAGATACGCAGTATTTT
CDR3aa: CASSPALGTDTQYF

abundance: -
d_gene: TRBD2
j_gene: TRBJ2-7
v_gene: TRBV6-5
CDR3nt: TGTGCCAGCAGCAGTGTGGGACTAGCGGGAGATTGGTACTTC
CDR3aa: CASSSVGLAGDWYF

abundance: once
d_gene: TRBD2
j_gene: TRBJ2-3
v_gene: TRBV2
CDR3nt: TGTGCCAGCAGGCGACTAGCGGCCGGCACAGATACGCAGTATTTT
CDR3aa: CASRRLAAGTDTQYF

abundance: -
d_gene: -
j_gene: TRBJ1-3
v_gene: TRBV30
CDR3nt: TGTGCCTGGAGTCCCGGGGACACCATATATTTT
CDR3aa: CAWSPGDTIYF

abundance: -
d_gene: -
j_gene: TRBJ2-3
v_gene: TRBV7-9
CDR3nt: TGTGCCAGCAGCTATTACGAGACTACAGATACGCAGTATTTT
CDR3aa: CASSYYETTDTQYF

abundance: -
d_gene: -
j_gene: TRBJ2-5
v_gene: TRBV27
CDR3nt: TGTGCCAGCAGCCCAGTTCCTCTGGCGGGACAAGAGACCCAGTACTTC
CDR3aa: CASSPVPLAGQETQYF

abundance: -
d_gene: TRBD1
j_gene: TRBJ2-7
v_gene: TRBV27
CDR3nt: TGTGCCAGCAGTCCCGGGACAGACTCCTACGAGCAGTACTTC
CDR3aa: CASSPGTDSYEQYF

abundance: -
d_gene: -
j_gene: TRBJ2-3
v_gene: TRBV25-1
CDR3nt: TGTGCCAGCAGTGAATTACTCCTGGATACGCAGTATTTT
CDR3aa: CASSELLLDTQYF

abundance: once
d_gene: -
j_gene: TRBJ2-7
v_gene: TRBV10-3
CDR3nt: TGTGCCATCAGTGAGTCGAGAACGGGGACTTTATACGAGCAGTACTTC
CDR3aa: CAISESRTGTLYEQYF

abundance: -
d_gene: -
j_gene: TRBJ1-2
v_gene: TRBV7-9
CDR3nt: TGTGCCAGCAGCTTAGAACAGGGCAGCTATGGCTACACCTTC
CDR3aa: CASSLEQGSYGYTF

abundance: -
d_gene: -
j_gene: TRBJ2-7
v_gene: TRBV4-1
CDR3nt: TGCGCCAGCAGCCAAGGGTCGAGGGGCGAGCAGTACTTC
CDR3aa: CASSQGSRGEQYF

abundance: -
d_gene: -
j_gene: TRBJ2-7
v_gene: TRBV7-6
CDR3nt: TGTGCCAGCAGCTCCCGAACAGGAAACTCCTACGAGCAGTACTTC
CDR3aa: CASSSRTGNSYEQYF

abundance: -
d_gene: -
j_gene: TRBJ1-3
v_gene: TRBV6-6
CDR3nt: TGTGCCAGCATCCCCACAGCCTCTGGAAACACCATATATTTT
CDR3aa: CASIPTASGNTIYF